This T cell receptor (beta chain) was sequenced during a study of siplizumab effects on memory and regulatory T cells. Trimming left V 4 bases short and J 0 bases short, with 3 bases between. CDR1 is WNHNN and CDR2 is SYGVQD in the germline V gene (reference sequence). The CDR3 extends over 12 amino acids. Sequenced by immunoSEQ multiplex PCR; TCRdb stores in-frame clones only, minus some. The sample shows some 100,000 clones, 94% of them seen only once. This rearrangement joins TRBV10-1 to TRBJ1-1; D ambiguous. Sequenced material: Tregs sorted from blood. This receptor was taken from a human donor in good health. CDR3 residues: CASSGLNTEAFF. For the CDR3, the DNA is TGCGCCAGCAGTGGACTGAACACTGAAGCTTTCTTT.